Included here is one T cell receptor (beta chain) sequence, with context. This clone was seen once. This clone's antigen is unknown. No much larger clone is present one base from it, and per-base qualities are unavailable. V is clipped by 8 bases and J by 1 base, and the sequence between their germline boundaries is 10 bases long. The CDR3 contains 13 residues, cysteine and phenylalanine counted. Only the CDR3 DNA is retained, 39 bases long and in frame from the first base. From the germline V gene, CDR1 is MDHEN and CDR2 is SYDVKM. The source of the sample is a study of cytomegalovirus exposure and HLA in healthy donors (dated by TCRdb to the late 2010s). Turning to the overall study: In an earlier analysis of around 540 of the donors, 250 to 350 Gb of sequence data and 90 million to 120 million unique TCR beta sequences from roughly 200 million T cells were reported. Approximately 300 gigabases of sequencing data and tens of millions of unique TCR sequences were included in an early release covering 550 to 650 HLA-typed donors. The genetic ancestry cluster associated with self-reported Caucasian donors included around 76% of the approximately 410 genotyped donors. The aim of the study was to test whether cataloging public T cell receptors could identify signatures of past pathogen exposure. The T cell repertoires of around 730 subjects were profiled by immunosequencing and related to cytomegalovirus serostatus. Along with the approximately 600-subject first cohort, a separate validation cohort of around 120 different subjects was used. High-throughput TCR immunosequencing, statistical association of individual TCRs with disease status, and machine learning were combined to predict cytomegalovirus infection status. A later analysis re-analyzed previously published TCR beta repertoires from 666 donors and added high-resolution HLA genotyping to study TCR occurrence patterns. The later analysis used no new phenotypic data to find candidate immune exposures, relying instead on TCR beta sequences and their occurrence across donors. An earlier analysis of roughly 580 of the donors used high-throughput TCR beta sequencing to judge whether each TCR beta V gene segment behaved as functional or pseudogenic. Donor age, sex, ethnicity and CMV serostatus were compiled together with the repertoire data. A later genetic analysis took genome-wide SNP genotypes for about 55% of the 666 donors and used that subset as a discovery cohort. All discovery cohort repertoires had been generated on a single sequencing platform. HLA typing included class I and class II loci at four-digit resolution. The number of typed donors differed by locus: 629-630 for A, B, C, DRB1 and DQB1; approximately 540 for DQA1; fewer than 610 for DPA1; and about 450 for DPB1. A few DR-DQ haplotypes were treated as single units for association and clustering because of strong linkage in the cohort. Among over 350 genotyped donors of the cohort, an average of about 240,000 unique TCR beta nucleotide sequences were sequenced per donor, roughly 18% of them non-productive. Points the paper makes about the study in general: While some public TCRs were present in many individuals, most TCR sequences turned up only very rarely across donors. In vitro tests confirmed that three of the cytomegalovirus-associated TCR beta chains recognize cytomegalovirus antigens. A cluster of highly shared sequence variants was judged likely to be a technical artifact of the sequencing pipeline. In an earlier analysis of a few hundred of the donors, most TCR beta V segments were observed in productive rearrangements about 87% or about 30% of the time, broadly matching IMGT annotations. In a later analysis, 15,000 to 20,000 TCR beta sequences were associated with specific HLA alleles at a false discovery rate of 0.05. Because counts were too low, fewer than 20 rarely observed V segments, including chromosome 9 orphons, were excluded from the earlier analysis of roughly 580 of the donors. Several of the top co-occurrence clusters appeared to be linked to parvovirus B19, influenza, CMV and Epstein-Barr virus, according to a later analysis. CMV serostatus was the only immune exposure information available for the cohort. Most CMV-associated TCR beta chains appeared to be HLA-restricted in a later analysis, and the HLA associations seemed to be driven largely by CMV exposure. Because the 87-base-pair reads could not distinguish some IMGT-functional V segments, including TRBV6-2 and TRBV6-3, those segments were excluded. The cohort was sequenced for TCR beta chains only, and without alpha or paired-chain data the features that could be detected were limited. Compared with the 666-donor mean, donors in an Asian-associated ancestry cluster had fewer N-insertions in productive TCRs, according to a later genetic analysis. Correlated functional status among segregating V segments might reflect linkage disequilibrium, but an unknown experimental factor could not be ruled out. A later genetic analysis associated a missense DCLRE1C variant with V-gene and J-gene trimming of TCR beta chains, and an independent cohort replicated the association. Presence/absence analyses assumed roughly uniform sequencing depth across donors, an assumption that may not hold. When HLA alleles, especially DR and DQ, strongly co-occurred, TCR associations were difficult to assign to individual alleles. A further reported finding was that TCR beta sequences accurately predicted the HLA-A and HLA-B alleles for most subjects in the first cohort. The classifier was reported to diagnose cytomegalovirus status with high specificity and sensitivity in both the original cohort and the validation cohort. It was suggested by the authors that the approach could potentially be generalized to other disease states and immunological phenotypes. The study gave a list of some 150 TCR beta chains associated with cytomegalovirus. Compared with equally common non-associated chains, HLA-associated TCR beta chains in a later analysis were more clonally expanded and had lower generation probabilities. According to a later analysis, TCR association rates differed among HLA loci, with DRB1 alleles showing the most associated TCRs and HLA-C alleles showing the fewest. Because HLA typing was missing for some donors at each locus, association tests included only the typed subset.

Library preparation was by the immunoSEQ multiplex PCR assay. For the multiplex PCR, a mixture combining 60 forward primers for TCR Vbeta segments and 13 reverse primers for TCR Jbeta segments was used. A multiplex PCR assay on genomic DNA amplified the CDR3 region of rearranged TCR beta genes. Amplified TCR beta libraries were sequenced as 87-base-pair reads on the Illumina HiSeq System. Per the original workflow: A later analysis counted 75 million to 100 million unique TCR beta chains across the 700 or so repertoires, and roughly 9.9 million of these chains were shared by at least two donors. Raw reads were error-corrected and collapsed into unique sequences by a nearest-neighbor algorithm in which closely related sequences were merged to remove PCR and sequencing errors. V, D and J gene segments were assigned by aligning CDR3 sequences to IMGT reference sequences. For a sequence to be retained, at least a six-nucleotide match to both a V gene segment and a J gene segment was required. Rearrangements were classified as productive when the CDR3 lacked stop codons and remained in frame with V and J, and all other rearrangements were classified as non-productive. Following IMGT convention, CDR3 was defined as the stretch from the second conserved V-encoded cysteine up to the conserved J-encoded phenylalanine. In an earlier analysis of approximately 590 of the donors, sequences lacking an unambiguous match to a single V gene segment were excluded. In an earlier analysis of approximately 500 of the donors, a V segment was called functional when productive rearrangements were above 56.7%, and segregating when the standard deviation between donors exceeded 5%. A statistical classification framework was built for diagnosing cytomegalovirus status from the catalog of TCR beta chain sequences. A later analysis assigned V and J genes by comparing TCR nucleotide sequences with IMGT/GENE-DB human TR gene sequences. A later analysis assigned CDR3 sequences and most-parsimonious VDJ recombination scenarios with the TCRdist pipeline. In a later analysis, every TCR beta chain was defined by the combination of its CDR3 amino acid sequence and its V-gene family, and reads without a unique V-gene family were dropped. As a way to deal with suspected cross-contamination and a sequencing artifact, a later analysis dropped approximately 570 nucleotide sequences that were highly shared and had low generation probability. In a later analysis, a clonal expansion index for each public chain was calculated from normalized within-repertoire ranks of inferred template counts. Generation probabilities in a later analysis came from a VDJ recombination model fitted to out-of-frame rearrangements, and those results were checked against IGoR. In a later analysis, TCR-TCR, TCR-HLA and TCR-CMV co-occurrence was scored with hypergeometric tests, and a repertoire-size bias correction was applied to TCR pairs. In a later analysis, false discovery rates were estimated by permuting HLA or CMV assignments 20 times. In a later analysis, co-occurring TCRs were grouped using DBSCAN, with TCRdist sequence similarity added in when clustering inside HLA-allele-positive subsets. For co-occurrence clustering, repertoires with fewer than 30,000 or more than 120,000 public chains were excluded, along with several repertoires with anomalous nucleotide sharing. The immuneACCESS repertoire file appears here via TCRdb, limited to in-frame rearrangements. These files lack a portion of the clones; in checked studies, under half of the deficit traces to unresolved V genes, and the cause of the others is not known. That table is the source of V, J and clone size, and D and trimming were worked out from the DNA. Present in this sample are around 300,000 clones, around two thirds of which were seen just once. Approximately 2.3% of the sample rests with the top ten.

The cohort was made up of about 670 healthy bone marrow donors. Cohort members were all nominally healthy when sampled, although unrecorded immune exposures were likely present. The donor tested CMV seronegative and was one of the 352 seronegative cohort members. A peripheral blood sample was collected from each donor, and TCR beta sequencing was performed on peripheral blood mononuclear cells. The Qiagen DNeasy Blood Extraction Kit was used to extract genomic DNA from the blood cell samples. Sequences were obtained from PBMCs. This chain joins TRBV28 to TRBJ2-3; perhaps TRBD2 is the D gene, with 6 bases matching. This sequence originates from a female donor in good health and CMV-seronegative. The CDR3 in this case is CASRGSGTDTQYF. The DNA reads TGTGCCAGCCGGGGGTCTGGCACAGATACGCAGTATTTT.